These T cell receptor beta chains were read from a single sample in a study of CD8+ T cells in alopecia areata. Here immunoSEQ multiplex PCR was the method, and the copy in TCRdb shows in-frame clones only, minus some. The table shows 150,000 to 200,000 clones, with more than 50% occurring only once. The material sequenced was CD4+ T cells sorted from blood, taken at week 24, from a patient treated with tofacitinib. The receptors come from a human donor with alopecia areata. Both conserved end residues are part of each CDR3. Fields, in order: J gene, clone size, V gene, CDR3 protein. Size tells how often a clone was seen (once, few, many) or the class of an expanded clone, and some rows leave it out.

>TRBJ1-5|.|TRBV30
CAWSLGIDQPQHF
>TRBJ1-2|few|TRBV29-1
CSVVKGSYGYTF
>TRBJ2-2|.|TRBV29-1
CSPGTGELFF
>TRBJ1-1|.|TRBV29-1
CSVEPSGEAFF
>TRBJ1-5|.|TRBV29-1
CSVDLGIGQPQHF
>TRBJ2-7|once|TRBV5-4
CASSRDDSSYEQYF
>TRBJ2-5|.|TRBV13
CASSRIQETQYF
>TRBJ2-1|.|TRBV14
CASGDLAGASYNEQFF
>TRBJ1-2|.|TRBV10-3
CAISESKGTYGYTF
>TRBJ1-1|.|TRBV25-1
CASSKDAVKNTEAFF
>TRBJ2-7|once|TRBV29-1
CSVELGSHYEQYF
>TRBJ2-1|few|TRBV29-1
CSVLGPHKGEQFF
>TRBJ1-6|.|TRBV6-5
CASSNTGVDNSPLHF
>TRBJ2-3|.|TRBV2
CASRQGSSTDTQYF
>TRBJ2-3|.|TRBV4-1
CASSQERSWGQHTDTQYF
>TRBJ1-1|.|TRBV28
CASTVRGLKAFF
>TRBJ1-5|.|TRBV7-3
CASSLRADGPQHF
>TRBJ1-2|.|TRBV27
CASSLLGQGASGYTF
>TRBJ1-6|.|TRBV29-1
CSVGTDYNSPLHF
>TRBJ1-5|.|TRBV27
CASRSGVDQPQHF
>TRBJ2-3|.|TRBV5-1
CASSVSGGHADTQYF
>TRBJ2-2|many|TRBV4-1
CASSQVREFKNTGELFF
>TRBJ1-2|.|TRBV7-2
CASSSYRDRANYGYTF
>TRBJ2-3|few|TRBV29-1
CSVSGQGVDTQYF
>TRBJ2-1|once|TRBV27
CASSLSGGIEQFF
>TRBJ1-2|few|TRBV18
CASSPAGGREGYTF
>TRBJ1-6|.|TRBV29-1
CSAREGGNSPLHF
>TRBJ1-2|.|TRBV30
CAWSEWDSNYGYTF
>TRBJ1-5|.|TRBV10-3
CAISESGGTGNQPQHF
>TRBJ2-3|few|TRBV28
CASMEEPGTSTQYF
>TRBJ2-3|.|TRBV4-3
CASSQAGTDTQYF
>TRBJ2-3|.|TRBV7-2
CASSLAGSGGRHTDTQYF
>TRBJ1-5|.|TRBV7-2
CASSTPDNKLSQHF
>TRBJ1-1|.|TRBV29-1
CSVDQVSEAFF
>TRBJ2-7|.|TRBV28
CASSSPDSTYEQYF
>TRBJ2-2|few|TRBV4-3
CASSQDRAGVGTGELFF
>TRBJ1-5|.|TRBV5-6
CASSQGTGSGNQPQHF
>TRBJ2-7|few|TRBV27
CASTAPLRTRYEQYF
>TRBJ2-7|.|TRBV9
CASSPSEGQASYEQYF
>TRBJ2-6|few|TRBV2
CASAGAGGANVLTF
>TRBJ1-5|.|TRBV30
CAWTLGGYNQPQHF
>TRBJ2-3|.|TRBV11-2
CASSPRLSTDTQYF